The clone carrying this TCR beta chain was observed a single time. What it recognizes is unknown. If patients had autoimmune disease history or systemic immunosuppression, they were excluded. The data stem from a study of OX40 agonist ivuxolimab in advanced cancers. Study in general: Melanoma, hepatocellular carcinoma, head and neck or renal cell cancer occurred in dose-escalation patients. Study-wide points: Dose levels from 0.1 to 3.0 mg/kg saw CD4+ and CD8+ blood T cells expand clonally by week 6.

The data were produced by immunoSEQ multiplex PCR, yet TCRdb's version contains in-frame clones alone and is incomplete. The data hold around 61,000 clones, with roughly 82% observed a single time. The junction had 3 bases not matched to a gene; V was cut back by 4 bases and J by 4 bases. The CDR3 is 14 amino acids. Germline assignment: CDR1 SGHRS and CDR2 YFSETQ. This sample comprised CD4+ or CD8+ T cells sorted from blood, obtained in a trial of the OX40 agonist ivuxolimab. The gene calls are TRBV5-1 and TRBJ2-3, with 10 bases lining up with TRBD2. This clonotype was sampled from an adult with an advanced solid tumor such as melanoma, head and neck, liver or kidney cancer. CDR3 loop: CASSGLAGADTQYF. CDR3 DNA: TGCGCCAGCAGCGGGCTAGCGGGAGCAGATACGCAGTATTTT.